The rows below give T cell receptor beta chains drawn from one sample of a study of human thymus T cells. TCRdb's copy holds only in-frame clones and misses some; the assay was immunoSEQ multiplex PCR. The table lists some 120,000 clones, about 93% of them singletons. The sample consisted of thymus tissue. These receptor sequences come from a boy in the first two years of life with a congenital heart defect but otherwise immunologically healthy. CDR3s include the opening cysteine and the closing phenylalanine or tryptophan.

v_call cdr3_length cdr3_aa
TRBV20-1 11 CSARVLGELFF
TRBV4-1 18 CASSQGGAEPLSTDTQYF
TRBV19 14 CASSIAPPGNTIYF
TRBV14 16 CASSQDSPPGGYEQYF
TRBV6-1 12 CASFAGGETQYF
TRBV4-3 17 CASSQPSPTGLNEKLFF
TRBV5-4 13 CASSRVDLLGYTF
TRBV7-6 14 CASSPRDPSYEQYF
TRBV19 15 CASRQGASGANVLTF
TRBV6-1 15 CASSEGTEGATEAFF
TRBV14 15 CASTPRQGPGNTIYF
TRBV4-3 22 CASSQDPPPITGTSGGKDEQYF
TRBV11-2 13 CATTDRAYNEQFF
TRBV7-9 14 CASSLAFKAGELFF
TRBV4-3 17 CASSRDEREEGTDTQYF
TRBV7-4 17 CASRFASASGQVETQYF
TRBV5-4 16 CASSPGLAASYNEQFF
TRBV6-1 15 CASSEGKGRNQPQHF
TRBV28 13 CASSFKSTDTQYF
TRBV7-3 16 CASSLTGQRDTDTQYF
TRBV4-3 16 CASSQDGGTENNEQFF
TRBV4-3 15 CASSHDSGTGNGYTF
TRBV7-2 18 CASSPLKLAGGAPGELFF
TRBV30 17 CAWSVPDRGTQNYGYTF
TRBV4-3 20 CASSQESIVTGEVYNSPLHF
TRBV5-4 14 CATFEEGRGNIQYF
TRBV9 13 CASSEGENQPQHF
TRBV11-2 18 CASSLTPGIAGGRETQYF
TRBV10-3 12 CAIARANYGYTF
TRBV28 14 CASSPRRGQETQYF
TRBV5-1 15 CASSLDGTGNYGYTF
TRBV6-6 12 CASTDPKDTIYF
TRBV7-9 16 CASSLARQGTNYGYTF
TRBV14 17 CASSQDPQDSMNTEAFF
TRBV4-3 15 CASSQVRATNEKLFF
TRBV5-4 15 CASSTTTSRYYEQYF
TRBV28 13 CASKGDRDQPQHF
TRBV13 13 CASSPPTGNIQYF
TRBV7-9 12 CASSHQRDTQYF
TRBV27 14 CASSLLIGIDTQYF
TRBV4-1 16 CASSQNPSGGSSPLHF
TRBV28 12 CASRANTGELFF
TRBV19 17 CASNPSRDREVPPPLHF
TRBV5-6 16 CASSPPQYARTDTQYF
TRBV6-1 14 CASSPGQTQETQYF
TRBV28 15 CASSFRDRVTYEQYF
TRBV11-2 17 CASSLDRGPRSSYEQYF
TRBV28 15 CASSFRDTRNQPQHF
TRBV4-3 15 CASSPLKGANSPLHF
TRBV7-9 13 CASSLAQGYEQYF
TRBV21-1 16 CASSHQGWFPLYGYTF
TRBV28 15 CASTFNRAYNSPLHF
TRBV11-2 13 CASSLPGSHEQYF
TRBV28 18 CASSLDKLAGGRGETQYF
TRBV6-6 15 CASSSPDRANQPQHF